Here is one T cell receptor (beta chain) with its context. The target antigen is unknown. These data belong to a study of cytomegalovirus exposure and HLA in healthy donors. The germline CDR1 and CDR2 sequences are KGHSH and LQKENI. Deletions cut 6 bases from V and 5 bases from J, with 13 bases between. The CDR3 loop spans 13 amino acids. Findings and caveats of the study: TCR beta chain V- and J-gene trimming was linked, in a later analysis, to a missense variant in DCLRE1C. Likely technical artifact: a cluster of highly shared sequence variants.

Each donor was healthy, and each was a bone marrow donor. Amplification used 60 Vbeta primers and 13 Jbeta primers. Produced via immunoSEQ multiplex PCR; TCRdb's table is partial and in-frame only. The table includes under 130,000 clones, 76% detected once. This rearrangement joins TRBV18 to TRBJ2-5; a possible D gene is TRBD2 (5 bases). Sequenced input: PBMCs. The sequence came from a man aged 40-49 years in good health and CMV-seropositive. The CDR3 region has the DNA TGTGCCAGCTCCCCCCGGAGAGGGGAGACCCAGTACTTC. Encoded protein: CASSPRRGETQYF. The whole variable domain, filled in from reference TRBV18 and TRBJ2-5, reads NAGVMQNPRHLVRRRGQEARLRCSPMKGHSHVYWYRQLPEEGLKFMVYLQKENIIDESGMPKERFSAEFPKEGPSILRIQQVVRGDSAAYFCASSPRRGETQYFGPGTRLLVL.